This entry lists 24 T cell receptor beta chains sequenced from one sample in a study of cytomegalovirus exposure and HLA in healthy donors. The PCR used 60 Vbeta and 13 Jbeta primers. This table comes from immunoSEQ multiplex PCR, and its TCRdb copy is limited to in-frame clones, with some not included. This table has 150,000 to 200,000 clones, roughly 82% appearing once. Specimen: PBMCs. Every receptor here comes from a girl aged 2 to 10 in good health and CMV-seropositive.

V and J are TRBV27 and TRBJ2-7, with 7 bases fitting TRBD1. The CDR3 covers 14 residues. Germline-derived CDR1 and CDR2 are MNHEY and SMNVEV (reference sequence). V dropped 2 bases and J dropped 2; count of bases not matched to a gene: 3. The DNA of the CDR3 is TGTGCCAGCAGTTTACGGCAGGGGGCCTACGAGCAGTACTTC. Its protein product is CASSLRQGAYEQYF.

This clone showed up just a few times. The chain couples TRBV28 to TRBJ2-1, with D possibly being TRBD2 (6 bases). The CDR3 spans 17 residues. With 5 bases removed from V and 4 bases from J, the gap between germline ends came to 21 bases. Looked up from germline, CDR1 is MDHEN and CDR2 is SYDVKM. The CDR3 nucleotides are TGTGCCAGCAGTCCCCCTATGGGGAGGCACAAATACAATGAGCAGTTCTTC. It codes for CASSPPMGRHKYNEQFF. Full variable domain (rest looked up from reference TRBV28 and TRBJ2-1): DVKVTQSSRYLVKRTGEKVFLECVQDMDHENMFWYRQDPGLGLRLIYFSYDVKMKEKGDIPEGYSVSREKKERFSLILESASTNQTSMYLCASSPPMGRHKYNEQFFGPGTRLTVL.

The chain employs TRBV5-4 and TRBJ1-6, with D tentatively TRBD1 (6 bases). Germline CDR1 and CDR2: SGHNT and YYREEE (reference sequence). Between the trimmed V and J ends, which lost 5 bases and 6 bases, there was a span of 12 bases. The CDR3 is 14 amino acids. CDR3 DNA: TGTGCCAGCAGAACCCAGGGGTTTAATTCACCCCTCCACTTT. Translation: CASRTQGFNSPLHF.

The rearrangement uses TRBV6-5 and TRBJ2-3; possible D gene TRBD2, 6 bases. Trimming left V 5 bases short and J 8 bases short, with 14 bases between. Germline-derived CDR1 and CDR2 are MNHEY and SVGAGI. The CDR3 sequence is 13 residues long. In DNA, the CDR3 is TGTGCCAGCAGTCGTACTCTCGGGGGTACGCAGTATTTT. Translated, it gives CASSRTLGGTQYF.

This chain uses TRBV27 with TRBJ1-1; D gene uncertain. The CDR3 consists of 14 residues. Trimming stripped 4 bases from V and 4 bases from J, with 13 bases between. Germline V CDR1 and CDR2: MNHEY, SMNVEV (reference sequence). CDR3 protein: CASSYGVGSTEAFF. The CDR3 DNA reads TGTGCCAGCAGTTACGGGGTGGGTTCCACTGAAGCTTTCTTT.

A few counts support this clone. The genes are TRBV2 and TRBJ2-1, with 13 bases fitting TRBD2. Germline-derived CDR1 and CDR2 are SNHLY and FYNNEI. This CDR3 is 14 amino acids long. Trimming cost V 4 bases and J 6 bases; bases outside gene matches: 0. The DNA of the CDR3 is TGTGCCAGCAGTGGACTAGCGGGAGGCAATGAGCAGTTCTTC. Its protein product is CASSGLAGGNEQFF.

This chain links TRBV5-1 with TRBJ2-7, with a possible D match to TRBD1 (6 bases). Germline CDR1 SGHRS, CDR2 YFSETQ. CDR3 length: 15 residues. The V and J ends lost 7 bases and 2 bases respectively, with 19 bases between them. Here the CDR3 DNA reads TGCGCCAGCCGGTTCGGACAGAGCACTACCTACGAGCAGTACTTC. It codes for CASRFGQSTTYEQYF.

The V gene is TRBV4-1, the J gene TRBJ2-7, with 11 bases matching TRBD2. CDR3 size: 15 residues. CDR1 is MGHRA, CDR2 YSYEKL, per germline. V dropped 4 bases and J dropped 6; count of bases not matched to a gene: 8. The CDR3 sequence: CASSPLTSGGTEQYF. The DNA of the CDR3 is TGCGCCAGCAGCCCCCTCACTAGCGGGGGCACCGAGCAGTACTTC.

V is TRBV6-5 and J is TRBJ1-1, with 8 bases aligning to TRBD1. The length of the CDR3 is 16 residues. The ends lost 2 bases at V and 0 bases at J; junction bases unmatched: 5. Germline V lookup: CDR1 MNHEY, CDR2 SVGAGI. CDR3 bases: TGTGCCAGCAGTTACGGGACAGGCGAATTGAACACTGAAGCTTTCTTT. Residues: CASSYGTGELNTEAFF.

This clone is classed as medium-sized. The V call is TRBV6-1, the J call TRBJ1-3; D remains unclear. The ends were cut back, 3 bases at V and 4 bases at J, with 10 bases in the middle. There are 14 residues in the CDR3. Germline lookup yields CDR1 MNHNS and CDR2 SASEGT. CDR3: CASSDGGAGNTIYF. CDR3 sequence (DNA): TGTGCCAGCAGTGATGGCGGAGCAGGAAACACCATATATTTT.

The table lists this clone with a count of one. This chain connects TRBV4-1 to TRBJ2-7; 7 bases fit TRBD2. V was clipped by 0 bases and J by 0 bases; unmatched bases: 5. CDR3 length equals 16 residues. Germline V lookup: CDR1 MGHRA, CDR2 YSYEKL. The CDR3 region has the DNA TGCGCCAGCAGCCAAGATACGGGAGGTAGCTCCTACGAGCAGTACTTC. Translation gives CASSQDTGGSSYEQYF.

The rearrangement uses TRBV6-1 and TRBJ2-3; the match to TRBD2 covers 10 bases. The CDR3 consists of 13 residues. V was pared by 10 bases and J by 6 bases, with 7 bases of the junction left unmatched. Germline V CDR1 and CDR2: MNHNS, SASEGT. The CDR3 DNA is TGTGCCAACCAAGCGGGGGGGGCTGATACGCAGTATTTT. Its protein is CANQAGGADTQYF.

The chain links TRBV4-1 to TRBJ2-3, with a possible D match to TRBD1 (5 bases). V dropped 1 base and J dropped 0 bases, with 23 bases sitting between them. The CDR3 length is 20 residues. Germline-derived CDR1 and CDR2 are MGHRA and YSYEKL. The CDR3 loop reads CASSQGAGPPFSPSTDTQYF. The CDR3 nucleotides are TGCGCCAGCAGCCAAGGAGCAGGGCCCCCCTTCTCTCCTAGCACAGATACGCAGTATTTT.

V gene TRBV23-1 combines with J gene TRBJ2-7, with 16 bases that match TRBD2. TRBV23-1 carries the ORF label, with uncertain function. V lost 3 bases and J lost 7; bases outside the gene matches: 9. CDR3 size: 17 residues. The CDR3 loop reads CASSHSGLAGGPWEQYF. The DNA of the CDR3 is TGCGCCAGCAGTCATTCGGGACTAGCGGGAGGGCCCTGGGAGCAGTACTTC.

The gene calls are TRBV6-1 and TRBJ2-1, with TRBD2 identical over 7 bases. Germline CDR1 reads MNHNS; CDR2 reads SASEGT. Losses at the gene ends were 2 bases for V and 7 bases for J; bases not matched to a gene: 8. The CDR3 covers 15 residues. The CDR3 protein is CASSEQSSGANEQFF. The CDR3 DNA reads TGTGCCAGCAGTGAACAGTCCAGCGGGGCTAATGAGCAGTTCTTC.

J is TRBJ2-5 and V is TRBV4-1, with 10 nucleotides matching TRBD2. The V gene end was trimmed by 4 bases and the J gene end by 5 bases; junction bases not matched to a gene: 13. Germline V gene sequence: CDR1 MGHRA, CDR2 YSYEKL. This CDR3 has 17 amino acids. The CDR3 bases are TGCGCCAGCAGCCCGTCATCCCTAGCGGGAGTGGTGGAGACCCAGTACTTC. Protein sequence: CASSPSSLAGVVETQYF.

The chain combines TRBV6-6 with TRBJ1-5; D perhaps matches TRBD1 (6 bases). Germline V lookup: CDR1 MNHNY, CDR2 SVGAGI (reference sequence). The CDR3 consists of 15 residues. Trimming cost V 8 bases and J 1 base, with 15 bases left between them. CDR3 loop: CASHPGGGSNQPQHF. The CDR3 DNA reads TGTGCCAGCCATCCGGGGGGCGGGAGCAATCAGCCCCAGCATTTT.

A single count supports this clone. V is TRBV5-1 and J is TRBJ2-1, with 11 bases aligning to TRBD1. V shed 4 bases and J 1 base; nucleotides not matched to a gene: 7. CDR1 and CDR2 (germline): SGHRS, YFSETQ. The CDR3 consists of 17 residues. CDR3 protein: CASSVGQGAFSYNEQFF. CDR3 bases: TGCGCCAGCAGCGTCGGACAGGGGGCCTTTTCCTACAATGAGCAGTTCTTC.

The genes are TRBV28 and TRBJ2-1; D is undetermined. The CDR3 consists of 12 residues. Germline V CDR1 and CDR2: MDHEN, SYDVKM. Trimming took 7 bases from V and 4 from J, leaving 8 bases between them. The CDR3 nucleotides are TGTGCCAGCACGTCAGTTTACAATGAGCAGTTCTTC. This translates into CASTSVYNEQFF. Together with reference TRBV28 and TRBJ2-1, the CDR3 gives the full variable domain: DVKVTQSSRYLVKRTGEKVFLECVQDMDHENMFWYRQDPGLGLRLIYFSYDVKMKEKGDIPEGYSVSREKKERFSLILESASTNQTSMYLCASTSVYNEQFFGPGTRLTVL.

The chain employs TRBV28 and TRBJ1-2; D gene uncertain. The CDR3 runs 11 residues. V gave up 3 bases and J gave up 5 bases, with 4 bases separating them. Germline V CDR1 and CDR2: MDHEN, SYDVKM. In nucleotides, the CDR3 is TGTGCCAGCAGTTTCGGGTATGGCTACACCTTC. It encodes CASSFGYGYTF.

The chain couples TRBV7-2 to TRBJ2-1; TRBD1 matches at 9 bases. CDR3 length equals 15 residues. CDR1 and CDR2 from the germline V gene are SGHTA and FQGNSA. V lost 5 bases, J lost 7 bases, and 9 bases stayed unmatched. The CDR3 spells CASSQQGTGSNEQFF. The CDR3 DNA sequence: TGTGCCAGCAGCCAGCAAGGGACAGGGTCAAATGAGCAGTTCTTC.

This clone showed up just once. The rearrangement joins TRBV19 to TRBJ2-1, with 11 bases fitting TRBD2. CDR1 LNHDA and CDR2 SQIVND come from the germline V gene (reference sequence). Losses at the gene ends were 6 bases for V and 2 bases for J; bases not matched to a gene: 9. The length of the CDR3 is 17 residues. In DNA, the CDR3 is TGTGCCAGTAGCCTCGATAGCGGGAGGGCGACCTACAATGAGCAGTTCTTC. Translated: CASSLDSGRATYNEQFF.

The CDR3 here is CASSEVLNTEAFF. The CDR3 DNA reads as TGTGCCAGCAGTGAGGTATTGAACACTGAAGCTTTCTTT. The chain links TRBV27 to TRBJ1-1; D is unclear. The V and J ends lost 5 bases and 0 bases respectively, with 7 bases between them. The CDR3 sequence is 13 residues long. The germline CDR1 and CDR2 sequences are MNHEY and SMNVEV (reference sequence).

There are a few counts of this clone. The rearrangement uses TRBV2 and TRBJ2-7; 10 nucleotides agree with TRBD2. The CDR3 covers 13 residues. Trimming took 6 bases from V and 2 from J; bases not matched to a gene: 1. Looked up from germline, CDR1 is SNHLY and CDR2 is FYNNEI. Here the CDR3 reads CASSGTSAYEQYF. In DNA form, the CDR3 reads TGTGCCAGCAGCGGGACTAGCGCCTACGAGCAGTACTTC.